This TCR beta chain was captured in a study of blood T cells in healthy people across ages. The V end was cut by 2 bases, the J end by 3 bases, with 10 bases between. This CDR3 is 14 amino acids long. Germline assignment: CDR1 SGHTA and CDR2 FQGNSA. As regards this clonotype: Its specificity is not known.

Study-wide results and limits: The lack of PBMC sorting stopped any conclusive naive versus antigen-experienced comparison. More naive CD4+ cells and higher diversity were found in long-lived than in aged donors.

The use of a sample-barcoded 5' primer and a J-beta primer mix characterized a second PCR of about 7 to 12 cycles. TCRdb passed the 5' RACE reads through MiXCR, listing each CDR3 protein once. The repertoire holds hundreds of thousands of distinct CDR3 sequences, with 58% as singletons. Donors were healthy Caucasian individuals from Russia aged roughly 6 to 95. The study isolated at least 6 million PBMCs from each sample. The rearrangement links TRBV7-2 to TRBJ2-5, with D tentatively TRBD1 or TRBD2 (6 bases each). This clonotype was obtained from a man aged 30-40 years in good health. Sequenced material: blood. This CDR3 is CASSLWRDKETQYF. DNA of the CDR3: TGTGCCAGCAGCTTATGGCGGGACAAAGAGACCCAGTACTTC.